The following is a T cell receptor beta chain sequence with its context. The antigen is not known. The data were obtained in a study of blood T cells in healthy people across ages. About the research overall: About one barcoded beta molecule per two T cells came from capture by template switching. Whole-study results and caveats: PBMCs left unsorted prevented a conclusive naive versus antigen-experienced comparison.

The authors ran a second PCR of about 7 to 11 cycles using a sample-barcoded 5' primer and a J-beta primer mix. Using its own MiXCR run on the 5' RACE reads, TCRdb lists one record per CDR3 protein. The data show around 1.5 million distinct CDR3 sequences, roughly 30% seen once. The CDR3 has 15 amino acids. CDR1 is SGHVS and CDR2 is FQNEAQ in the germline V gene. Trimming removed 5 bases at V and 2 bases at J, with 13 bases between. The sequencing input was blood. This sequence was found in a woman between 25 and 40 years old in good health. This chain joins TRBV7-8 and TRBJ1-5; no reliable D call. CDR3 loop: CASSPRLIGNQPQHF. The CDR3, as DNA: TGTGCCAGCAGCCCCCGGTTGATAGGCAATCAGCCCCAGCATTTT.